These 14 T cell receptor beta chains were all obtained from the same sample, sequenced in a study of early T cells in non-severe SARS-CoV-2 infection. Each CDR3 protein gets one entry after TCRdb re-called the 5' RACE reads with MiXCR. The sample carries approximately 26,000 distinct CDR3 sequences, less than 5% recorded once. Sequencing was done on a sample of whole blood. These receptors were taken from an adult who was a healthcare worker with PCR-confirmed SARS-CoV-2 infection or an uninfected control (not recorded which).

This clonotype was detected ten times or more. The chain links TRBV6-1 to TRBJ2-6; no firm D call. Germline V gene sequence: CDR1 MNHNS, CDR2 SASEGT. The CDR3 spans 13 residues. The V end lost 7 bases, the J end lost 2 bases, and 6 bases lay between the germline ends. The CDR3 DNA reads TGTGCCAGCAATATCCCTGGGGCCAACGTCCTGACTTTC. It encodes CASNIPGANVLTF.

The gene calls are TRBV3-1 and TRBJ2-1; 8 nucleotides agree with TRBD2. Germline trimming cut 4 bases from V and 9 bases from J; bases unmatched to any gene: 14. The germline CDR1 and CDR2 sequences are LGHDT and YNNKEL (reference sequence). The CDR3 totals 16 residues. In nucleotides, the CDR3 is TGTGCCAGCAGCCCTGAGGGGAGCGGGAGAACCATTGAGCAGTTCTTC. It is translated as CASSPEGSGRTIEQFF.

This clonotype was counted many times. This rearrangement joins TRBV5-1 to TRBJ2-5; no firm D call. The germline V gene has CDR1 SGHRS and CDR2 YFSETQ. Trimming shortened V by 1 base and J by 5 bases, and 9 bases separated the two germline ends. The CDR3 contains 13 residues. The CDR3 loop reads CASSLMAEETQYF. CDR3 nucleotide sequence: TGCGCCAGCAGCTTGATGGCGGAGGAGACCCAGTACTTC.

The genes are TRBV6-5 and TRBJ2-3, with D perhaps TRBD2 (6 bases). Between the trimmed V and J ends, which lost 10 bases and 3 bases, there was a span of 20 bases. The germline V gene has CDR1 MNHEY and CDR2 SVGAGI. CDR3 length equals 15 residues. CDR3 sequence reads: CATSVRGGGTDTQYF. In DNA, the CDR3 is TGTGCCACGTCGGTTCGGGGCGGAGGGACAGATACGCAGTATTTT.

This clonotype showed up many times. The V gene is TRBV3-1, the J gene TRBJ2-1; 8 bases match TRBD2. CDR3 length: 15 amino acids. CDR1 and CDR2 from the germline V gene are LGHDT and YNNKEL (reference sequence). V was clipped by 6 bases and J by 0 bases; unmatched bases: 4. As DNA, the CDR3 is TGTGCCAGCAGGGAGAGCGGGAGCTCCTACAATGAGCAGTTCTTC. Encoded protein: CASRESGSSYNEQFF.

There are a few counts of this clonotype. The rearrangement joins TRBV27 to TRBJ1-1; tentatively, D is TRBD1 (5 bases). This CDR3 spans 16 amino acids. Trimming stripped 4 bases from V and 2 bases from J, with 17 bases between. Germline V lookup: CDR1 MNHEY, CDR2 SMNVEV (reference sequence). CDR3: CASSSHFRRGNTEAFF. The CDR3 DNA follows: TGTGCCAGCAGTTCCCACTTTAGAAGGGGCAACACTGAAGCTTTCTTT.

This clonotype was seen repeatedly, ten times or more. The V and J genes are TRBV30 and TRBJ1-2, with 7 bases aligning to TRBD1. V dropped 4 bases and J dropped 4; count of bases not matched to a gene: 9. The CDR3 is 14 residues long. Germline CDR1 reads GTSNPN; CDR2 reads SVGIG (reference sequence). The CDR3 DNA follows: TGTGCCTGGAACCGGGGACAGCGTATCTATGGCTACACCTTC. It translates to CAWNRGQRIYGYTF.

The table lists this clonotype with a few counts. The genes are TRBV29-1 and TRBJ2-7; no firm D call. V lost 3 bases to trimming and J lost 0 bases, with 3 bases between them. The CDR3 extends over 11 amino acids. Germline V lookup: CDR1 SQVTM, CDR2 ANQGSEA. The CDR3 sequence: CSVDTSYEQYF. The DNA for the CDR3 is TGCAGCGTTGACACCTCCTACGAGCAGTACTTC.

This clonotype showed up just a few times. This sequence joins TRBV7-3 and TRBJ2-6; D is unresolved. Trimming left V 0 bases short and J 4 bases short, with 13 bases between. CDR3 length: 17 amino acids. Germline loops: CDR1 SGHTA, CDR2 FQGTGA. As DNA, the CDR3 is TGTGCCAGCAGCTTAACGGGCGGCGGTGGCGGGGCCAACGTCCTGACTTTC. Residues: CASSLTGGGGGANVLTF.

This clonotype was detected many times. The V and J genes are TRBV2 and TRBJ2-1; 7 bases map to TRBD2. With 6 bases clipped from V and 1 base from J, the junction kept 6 bases outside the gene matches. This CDR3 contains 15 residues. Germline CDR1 SNHLY, CDR2 FYNNEI. The CDR3 reads CASRVAGGSYNEQFF. CDR3 nucleotide sequence: TGTGCCAGCAGAGTAGCGGGTGGGTCCTACAATGAGCAGTTCTTC.

This clonotype was counted at least ten times. The chain combines TRBV7-8 with TRBJ1-1; D remains ambiguous. CDR1 and CDR2 from the germline V gene are SGHVS and FQNEAQ. The ends were cut back, 3 bases at V and 3 bases at J, with 5 bases in the middle. The CDR3 spans 12 residues. The CDR3 loop reads CASSFAHTEAFF. As DNA, the CDR3 is TGTGCCAGCAGCTTCGCCCACACTGAAGCTTTCTTT.

This clonotype was seen repeatedly, ten times or more. This CDR3 is CASSEGQGAMNTEAFF. The CDR3 nucleotides read TGTGCCAGCAGTGAAGGCCAGGGTGCGATGAACACTGAAGCTTTCTTT. This chain joins TRBV6-1 and TRBJ1-1; weak D call: TRBD1 (5 bases). Trimming stripped 1 base from V and 0 bases from J, with 12 bases between. The CDR3 runs 16 residues. Germline V gives CDR1 MNHNS, CDR2 SASEGT.

The rearrangement uses TRBV9 and TRBJ2-2, with a weak D call TRBD2 (6 bases). The CDR3 runs to 14 residues. Germline V gene sequence: CDR1 SGDLS, CDR2 YYNGEE. Trimming left V 4 bases short and J 7 bases short, with 14 bases between. CDR3 sequence reads: CASSLQLGGGELFF. The CDR3 DNA reads TGTGCCAGCAGCCTCCAACTCGGGGGCGGGGAGCTGTTTTTT.

This clonotype was picked up a small number of times. In nucleotides, the CDR3 is TGCAGTGCTAGAAATCCAGGGATGAACACTGAAGCTTTCTTT. This sequence encodes CSARNPGMNTEAFF. The chain links TRBV20-1 to TRBJ1-1; tentative D call: TRBD1 (5 bases). The germline gives CDR1 DFQATT, CDR2 SNEGSKA (reference sequence). The CDR3 spans 14 residues. V gave up 2 bases and J gave up 0 bases, with 10 bases separating them.